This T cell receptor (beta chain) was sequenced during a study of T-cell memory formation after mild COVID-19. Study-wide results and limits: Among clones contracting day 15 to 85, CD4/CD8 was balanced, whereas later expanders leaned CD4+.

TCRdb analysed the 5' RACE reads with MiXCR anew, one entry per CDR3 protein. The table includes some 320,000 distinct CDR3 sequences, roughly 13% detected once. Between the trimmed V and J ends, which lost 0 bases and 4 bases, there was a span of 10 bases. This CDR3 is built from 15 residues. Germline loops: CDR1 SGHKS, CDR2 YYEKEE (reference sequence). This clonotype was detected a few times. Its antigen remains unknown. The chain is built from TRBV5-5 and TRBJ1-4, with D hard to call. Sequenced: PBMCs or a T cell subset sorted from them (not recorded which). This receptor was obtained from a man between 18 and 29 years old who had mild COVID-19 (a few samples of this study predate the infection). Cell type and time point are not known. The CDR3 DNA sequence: TGTGCCAGCAGCTTGGCCGTGGCAAATAATGAAAAACTGTTTTTT. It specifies CASSLAVANNEKLFF.